These 15 T cell receptor beta chains were all obtained from the same sample, sequenced in a study of beta chain features in type 1 diabetes. Expressed TCRB transcripts were sequenced after all isolated RNA was converted to cDNA. Clones were sequenced by immunoSEQ multiplex PCR, and TCRdb holds only the in-frame ones, with some missing. The table shows about 240,000 clones, with about 15% occurring only once. These receptors have no identified antigens. Findings and caveats of the study: When Type 1 diabetes patients were examined, their TCRB CDR3s proved moderately but significantly shorter in all four CD4+ subsets.

Sequencing was performed on naive CD4+ T cells from blood. Receptor source: a man younger than 45 with type 1 diabetes.

V gene TRBV5-4 combines with J gene TRBJ2-2, with D perhaps matching TRBD1 (5 bases). The CDR3 is made up of 15 amino acids. In germline, CDR1 is SGHNT, CDR2 YYREEE (reference sequence). The germline V and J ends were trimmed by 4 bases and 3 bases, with 13 bases remaining between them. In nucleotides, the CDR3 is TGTGCCAGCAGCCAGGGCAGGGTAGACACCGGGGAGCTGTTTTTT. Translated, it gives CASSQGRVDTGELFF.

This chain links TRBV4-1 with TRBJ2-1, with 8 bases that match TRBD2. Germline trimming cut 5 bases from V and 9 bases from J; bases unmatched to any gene: 9. Germline lookup yields CDR1 MGHRA and CDR2 YSYEKL. CDR3 length equals 14 residues. CDR3 sequence reads: CASSSWTSLFEQFF. The CDR3 nucleotides read TGCGCCAGCAGCTCCTGGACTAGCTTGTTTGAGCAGTTCTTC.

This clone was detected a few times. The V gene is TRBV19, the J gene TRBJ2-3; D may be TRBD2 (5 bases). V lost 4 bases, J lost 2 bases, and 16 bases lay in between. CDR1 LNHDA and CDR2 SQIVND come from the germline V gene (reference sequence). CDR3 length: 16 residues. The CDR3 coding sequence is TGTGCCAGTAGTAGGAGAGGTAGCGCAATCACAGATACGCAGTATTTT. This sequence encodes CASSRRGSAITDTQYF.

The V call is TRBV29-1, the J call TRBJ1-2, with D maybe TRBD1 (5 bases). The CDR3 contains 14 residues. CDR1 is SQVTM and CDR2 is ANQGSEA in the germline V gene. V lost 4 bases, J lost 4 bases, and 16 bases lay in between. In DNA, the CDR3 is TGCAGCGTTGGGAAGTCCGGGGGGAGCTATGGCTACACCTTC. It codes for CSVGKSGGSYGYTF.

This clone was counted between two and nine times. CDR3 sequence reads: CASSMTGFGTGELFF. CDR3 sequence (DNA): TGTGCCAGCAGTATGACTGGCTTTGGCACCGGGGAGCTGTTTTTT. V usage is TRBV6-5 and J usage is TRBJ2-2; no clear D. Trimming removed 5 bases at V and 4 bases at J, with 14 bases between. CDR1 is MNHEY and CDR2 is SVGAGI in the germline V gene. This CDR3 is built from 15 residues.

The V and J genes are TRBV18 and TRBJ2-7, with 7 positions matching TRBD1. CDR3 length equals 14 residues. Unmatched junction bases numbered 5, after V lost 3 bases and J lost 3 bases. Germline CDR1 is KGHSH and CDR2 is LQKENI. The DNA for the CDR3 is TGTGCCAGCTCACCGCCGGGACAGTTCTACGAGCAGTACTTC. It translates to CASSPPGQFYEQYF.

The chain joins TRBV10-3 to TRBJ2-7, with D maybe TRBD1 (5 bases). The length of the CDR3 is 11 residues. Trimming took 10 bases from V and 5 from J, leaving 12 bases between them. Germline V CDR1 and CDR2: ENHRY, SYGVKD. CDR3 in DNA: TGTGCCACCGGACCCAGGGACGAGCAGTACTTC. Encoded protein: CATGPRDEQYF.

The chain joins TRBV7-2 to TRBJ2-5; no reliable D call. The germline V and J ends were trimmed by 5 bases and 5 bases, with 12 bases remaining between them. The V gene's germline CDR1 is SGHTA and CDR2 FQGNSA. The CDR3 is 13 amino acids. DNA for the CDR3: TGTGCCAGCAGCGGAGCGTGGCACGAGACCCAGTACTTC. Translation gives CASSGAWHETQYF.

A few counts support this clone. The V gene is TRBV2, the J gene TRBJ2-3, with 8 positions matching TRBD2. The ends lost 1 base at V and 6 bases at J; junction bases unmatched: 9. The CDR3 is 16 residues long. In germline, CDR1 is SNHLY, CDR2 FYNNEI. The CDR3 sequence is CASSEVSGRMGDTQYF. DNA for the CDR3: TGTGCCAGCAGTGAAGTCAGCGGGAGAATGGGGGATACGCAGTATTTT.

This rearrangement joins TRBV18 to TRBJ2-5; the match to TRBD1 covers 9 bases. With 6 bases clipped from V and 4 bases from J, the junction kept 9 bases outside the gene matches. Per the germline V gene, CDR1 is KGHSH and CDR2 is LQKENI. The CDR3 consists of 15 residues. CDR3 sequence (DNA): TGTGCCAGCTCGGAACAGGGGGCGCCCCGAGAGACCCAGTACTTC. Translating gives CASSEQGAPRETQYF.

The gene calls are TRBV30 and TRBJ1-5; D unresolved. The CDR3 is 14 residues long. Trimming pared 3 bases from V and 1 base from J, leaving 10 bases between. Germline values: CDR1 GTSNPN, CDR2 SVGIG (reference sequence). As DNA, the CDR3 is TGTGCCTGGAGCGGAGACCTGAGCAATCAGCCCCAGCATTTT. Protein sequence: CAWSGDLSNQPQHF.

In its sample, this clone was seen a few times. V usage is TRBV7-9 and J usage is TRBJ1-1; D not resolved. This CDR3 region has 11 residues. The germline gives CDR1 SEHNR, CDR2 FQNEAQ (reference sequence). Trimming took 5 bases from V and 6 from J, leaving 7 bases between them. The chain's CDR3 is CASSPQSEAFF. The CDR3 DNA is TGTGCCAGCAGCCCACAATCTGAAGCTTTCTTT.

This clone appeared a few times. The chain joins TRBV29-1 to TRBJ2-7; 13 nucleotides match TRBD2. Germline loops: CDR1 SQVTM, CDR2 ANQGSEA. The V gene end was trimmed by 6 bases and the J gene end by 0 bases; junction bases not matched to a gene: 14. This CDR3 is built from 18 residues. In nucleotides, the CDR3 is TGCAGCGTAGCCTCGCCGGGACTAGCGGGGCGGGGCTCCTACGAGCAGTACTTC. Protein product: CSVASPGLAGRGSYEQYF.

The chain links TRBV10-3 to TRBJ2-1, with 7 positions matching TRBD1. This CDR3 has 14 amino acids. Germline V gives CDR1 ENHRY, CDR2 SYGVKD. With 3 bases clipped from V and 6 bases from J, the junction kept 5 bases outside the gene matches. The CDR3 DNA follows: TGTGCCATCAGTGAACGAGAGGGGGCCAATGAGCAGTTCTTC. Its protein product is CAISEREGANEQFF.

This clone showed up just a few times. The V and J genes are TRBV5-4 and TRBJ2-1; TRBD2 matches 8 bases. J was trimmed by 6 bases and V by 6 bases; bases with no gene match: 5. The CDR3 spans 13 residues. CDR1 and CDR2 (germline): SGHNT, YYREEE (reference sequence). The CDR3 nucleotides are TGTGCCAGCACCCGGGGGGGCCCCAATGAGCAGTTCTTC. Its protein is CASTRGGPNEQFF.